The clone carrying this T cell receptor (beta chain) came up once. The antigen remains unidentified. Sequenced by immunoSEQ multiplex PCR; TCRdb stores in-frame clones only, minus some. The table has 45,000 to 75,000 clones, over 75% seen once. This sample was included in a study of identifying expanded T cells in peripheral blood. General study points: Differentially abundant clones: around 1.2 between replicates, approximately 15 at around 15 days, around 20 at four. Variance in clone template counts between two-week samples significantly increased with total template count across all healthy donors.

This CDR3 has 16 residues. Germline V gene data show CDR1 as MNHEY and CDR2 as SMNVEV (reference sequence). After removal of 6 bases from V and 5 bases from J, the junction contained 10 bases not matched to a gene. This clonotype originated in a person aged 18 to 75 in good health. The sequenced sample consisted of blood. J is TRBJ2-7 and V is TRBV27; TRBD2 agrees at 13 bases. CDR3 nucleotides: TGTGCCAGCAGCCAGTTACTAGCGGGAGGGTCCAACGAGCAGTACTTC. Translated: CASSQLLAGGSNEQYF.